These T cell receptor beta chains were read from a single sample in a study of preoperative IRX-2 immunotherapy in early breast cancer. The protocol was immunoSEQ multiplex PCR, while the TCRdb copy is restricted to in-frame clones and leaves out a portion. The sample includes around 2,700 clones, approximately 76% of them seen just once. This material consisted of tumor tissue, taken before IRX-2 immunotherapy. The receptors derive from a human donor with breast cancer. Each CDR3 is given with its conserved first and last residue. D genes are given only for firm matches. Expanded clones are given a class, and other clones once, few, many or no size at all.

j_call clone_size d_call v_call cdr3_nt cdr3_aa
TRBJ1-2 NA NA TRBV14 TGTGCCAGCAGCACCCGGGACCGGGGACTCTATGGCTACACCTTC CASSTRDRGLYGYTF
TRBJ2-1 once NA TRBV23-1 TGCGCCAGCAGCTGGGGCGAGTACAATGAGCAGTTCTTC CASSWGEYNEQFF
TRBJ1-2 NA NA TRBV19 TGTGCCAGTAGTCCTGACAGGTCCCCTTATGGCTACACCTTC CASSPDRSPYGYTF
TRBJ1-1 once NA TRBV10-2 TGCGCCAGCAGTGTCAGGGGCGCCTGGACTGAAGCTTTCTTT CASSVRGAWTEAFF
TRBJ1-2 NA TRBD1 TRBV6-4 TGTGCCAGCAGTTACTCGGGACACAGGGGTGGCTACACCTTC CASSYSGHRGGYTF
TRBJ1-1 NA TRBD1 TRBV28 TGTGCCAGCAGTTCGGGACAGGGGGCGTACACTGAAGCTTTCTTT CASSSGQGAYTEAFF
TRBJ1-5 NA NA TRBV19 TGTGCCAGTAGTCCTCGGACGGGGGAAGGGAGGCCCCAGCATTTT CASSPRTGEGRPQHF
TRBJ1-5 few NA TRBV28 TGTGCCAGCAGTTCCACAGGGATTTTAAGCAATCAGCCCCAGCATTTT CASSSTGILSNQPQHF
TRBJ1-6 few NA TRBV19 TGTGCCAGTAGTGCCGCAGGGGCAGGTAATTCACCCCTCCACTTT CASSAAGAGNSPLHF
TRBJ1-3 NA TRBD1 TRBV7-7 TGTGCCAGAAGCTCCTGCAGGGGGCATGGAAACACCATATATTTT CARSSCRGHGNTIYF
TRBJ2-1 NA NA TRBV6-8 TGTGCCACCCGGACGGGACTTAAAAACAATGAGCAGTTCTTC CATRTGLKNNEQFF
TRBJ2-3 NA TRBD1 TRBV6-8 TGTGCCAGCAGTTACACTCGCATGACAGGGTCAGATACGCAGTATTTT CASSYTRMTGSDTQYF
TRBJ2-6 NA NA TRBV4-1 TGCGCCAGCAGCCAAGATTTTAGGGGCACTGGGGCCAACGTCCTGACTTTC CASSQDFRGTGANVLTF
TRBJ2-7 NA NA TRBV23-1 TGCGCCAGCAGCTTGCAAGTGAGCTCCTACGAGCAGTACTTC CASSLQVSSYEQYF
TRBJ1-5 few NA TRBV11-3 TGTGCCAGCAGCTCTACGCCCCGGGCGGGGAGTTTTCGCAATCAGCCCCAGCATTTT CASSSTPRAGSFRNQPQHF
TRBJ2-7 NA NA TRBV6-8 TGTGCCAGCAATGTAGGAGGCTACGAGCAGTACTTC CASNVGGYEQYF
TRBJ1-2 NA NA TRBV11-3 TGTGCCAGCAGCTTCACAGGGTATGCCCTTGTGGGCTACACCTTC CASSFTGYALVGYTF
TRBJ2-1 NA TRBD2 TRBV6-4 TGTGCCAGCAGTCCCCTAGCGGGGACCTACAATGAGCAGTTCTTC CASSPLAGTYNEQFF
TRBJ1-1 NA TRBD1 TRBV28 TGTGCCAGCAGTTTGGGCAGGGGGGGAAACACTGAAGCTTTCTTT CASSLGRGGNTEAFF
TRBJ2-7 NA TRBD1 TRBV19 TGTGCCAGTAGTATTTCAGGGACCGGGACAGGGGCCTACGAGCAGTACTTC CASSISGTGTGAYEQYF
TRBJ2-2 NA NA TRBV19 TGTGCCAGTAGTATTGGACCGGGGGCCACCGGGGAGCTGTTTTTT CASSIGPGATGELFF